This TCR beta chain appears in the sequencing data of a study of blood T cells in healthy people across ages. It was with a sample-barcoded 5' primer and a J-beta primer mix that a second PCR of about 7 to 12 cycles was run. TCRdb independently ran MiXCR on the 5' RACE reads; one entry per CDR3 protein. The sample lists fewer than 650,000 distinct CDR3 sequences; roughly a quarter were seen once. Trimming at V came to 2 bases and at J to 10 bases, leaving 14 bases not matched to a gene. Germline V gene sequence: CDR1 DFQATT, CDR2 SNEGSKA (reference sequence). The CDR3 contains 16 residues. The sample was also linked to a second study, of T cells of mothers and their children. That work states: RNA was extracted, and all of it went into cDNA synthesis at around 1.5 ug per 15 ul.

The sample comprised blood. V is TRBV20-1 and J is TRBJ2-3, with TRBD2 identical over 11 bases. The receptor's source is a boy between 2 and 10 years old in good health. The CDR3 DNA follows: TGCAGTGCTAGACGAGGACTAGCGGGCATTGGAGTTTCGCAGTATTTT. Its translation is CSARRGLAGIGVSQYF.